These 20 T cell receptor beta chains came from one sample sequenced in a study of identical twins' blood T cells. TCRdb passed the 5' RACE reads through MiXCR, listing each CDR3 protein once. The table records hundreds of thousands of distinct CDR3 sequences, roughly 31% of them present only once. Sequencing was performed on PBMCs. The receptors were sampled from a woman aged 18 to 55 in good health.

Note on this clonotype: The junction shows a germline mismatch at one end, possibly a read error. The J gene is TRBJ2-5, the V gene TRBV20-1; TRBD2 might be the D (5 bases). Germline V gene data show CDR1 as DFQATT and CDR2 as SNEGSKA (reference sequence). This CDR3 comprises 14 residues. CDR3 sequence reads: CSTRDRLGRETQYF. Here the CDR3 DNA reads TGCAGTACTAGAGATCGCCTCGGACGAGAGACCCAGTACTTC.

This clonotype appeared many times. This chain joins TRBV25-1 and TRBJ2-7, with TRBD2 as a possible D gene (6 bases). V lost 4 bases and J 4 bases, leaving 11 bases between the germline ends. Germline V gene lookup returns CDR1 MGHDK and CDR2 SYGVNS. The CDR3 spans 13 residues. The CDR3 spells CASSAETRYEQYF. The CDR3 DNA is TGTGCCAGCAGTGCAGAGACTAGATACGAGCAGTACTTC.

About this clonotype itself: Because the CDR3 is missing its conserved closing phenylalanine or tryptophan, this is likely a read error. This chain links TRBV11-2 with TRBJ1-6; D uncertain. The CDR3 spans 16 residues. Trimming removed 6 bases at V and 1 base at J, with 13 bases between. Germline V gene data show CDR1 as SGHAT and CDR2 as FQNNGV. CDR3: CASRPLFGSYNSPLHL. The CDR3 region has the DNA TGTGCCAGCAGACCGCTGTTTGGGTCCTATAATTCACCCCTCCACCTT.

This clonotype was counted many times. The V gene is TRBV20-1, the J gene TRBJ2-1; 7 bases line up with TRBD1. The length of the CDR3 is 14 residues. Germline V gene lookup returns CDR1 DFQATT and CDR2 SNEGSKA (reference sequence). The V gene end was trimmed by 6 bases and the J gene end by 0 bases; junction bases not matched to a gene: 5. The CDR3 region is CSALGQYSYNEQFF. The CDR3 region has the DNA TGCAGTGCCTTGGGACAGTACTCCTACAATGAGCAGTTCTTC.

The CDR3 region has the DNA TGTGCCAGCAGCAACAGGGCCTCCTACGAGCAGTACTTC. It specifies CASSNRASYEQYF. This sequence joins TRBV7-2 and TRBJ2-7; weak D call: TRBD1 (6 bases). The CDR3 sequence is 13 residues long. Looked up from germline, CDR1 is SGHTA and CDR2 is FQGNSA. Trimming took off 5 bases at V and 0 bases at J, with 8 bases between the two ends.

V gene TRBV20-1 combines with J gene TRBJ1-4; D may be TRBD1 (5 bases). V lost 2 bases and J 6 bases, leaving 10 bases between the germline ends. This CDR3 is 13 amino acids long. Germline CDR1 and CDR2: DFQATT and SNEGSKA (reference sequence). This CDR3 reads CSARPAGDEKLFF. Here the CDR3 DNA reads TGCAGTGCTAGACCTGCGGGGGATGAAAAACTGTTTTTT.

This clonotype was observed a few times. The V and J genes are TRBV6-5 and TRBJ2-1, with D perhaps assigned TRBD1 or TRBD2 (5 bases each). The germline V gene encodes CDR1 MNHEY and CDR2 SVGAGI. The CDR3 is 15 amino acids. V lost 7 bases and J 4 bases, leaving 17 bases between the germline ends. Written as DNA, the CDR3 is TGTGCCAGCATTCTTTTTCGGGGCCAATACAATGAGCAGTTCTTC. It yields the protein CASILFRGQYNEQFF.

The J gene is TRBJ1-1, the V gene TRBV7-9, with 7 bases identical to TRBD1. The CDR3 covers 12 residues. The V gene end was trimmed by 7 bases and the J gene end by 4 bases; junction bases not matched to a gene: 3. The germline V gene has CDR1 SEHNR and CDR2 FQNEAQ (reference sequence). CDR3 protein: CASTRGATEAFF. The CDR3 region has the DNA TGTGCCAGCACCAGGGGGGCCACTGAAGCTTTCTTT.

CDR3 sequence (DNA): TGTGCCAGCAGTGAATGGTTGTCAGGCCAAAACATTCAGTACTTC. It codes for CASSEWLSGQNIQYF. V usage is TRBV25-1 and J usage is TRBJ2-4; D remains ambiguous. In germline, CDR1 is MGHDK, CDR2 SYGVNS. The CDR3 runs 15 residues. V was trimmed by 1 base and J by 5 bases, leaving 12 bases between them.

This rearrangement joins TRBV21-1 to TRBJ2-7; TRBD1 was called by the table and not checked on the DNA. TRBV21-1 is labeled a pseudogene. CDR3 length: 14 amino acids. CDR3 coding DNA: TGTGCCAGCAAACAGACAGGGGGCGTTTACGAGCAGTACTTC. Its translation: CASKQTGGVYEQYF.

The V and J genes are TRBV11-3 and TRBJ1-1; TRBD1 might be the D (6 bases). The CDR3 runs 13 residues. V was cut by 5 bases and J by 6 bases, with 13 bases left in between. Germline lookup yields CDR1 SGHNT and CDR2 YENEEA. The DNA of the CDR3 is TGTGCCAGCAGCCCCCACAGGGAATCTGAAGCTTTCTTT. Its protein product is CASSPHRESEAFF.

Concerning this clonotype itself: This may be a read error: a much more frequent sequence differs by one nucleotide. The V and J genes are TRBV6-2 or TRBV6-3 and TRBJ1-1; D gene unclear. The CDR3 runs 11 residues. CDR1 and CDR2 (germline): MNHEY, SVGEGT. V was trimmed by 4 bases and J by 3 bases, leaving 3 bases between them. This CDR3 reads CASSWYTEAFF. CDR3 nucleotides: TGTGCCAGCAGTTGGTACACTGAAGCTTTCTTT.

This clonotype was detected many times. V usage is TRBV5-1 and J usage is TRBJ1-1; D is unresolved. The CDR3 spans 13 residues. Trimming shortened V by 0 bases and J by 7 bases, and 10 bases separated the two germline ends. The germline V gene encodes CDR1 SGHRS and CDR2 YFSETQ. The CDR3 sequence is CASSLVGYSEAFF. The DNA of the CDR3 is TGCGCCAGCAGCTTGGTAGGGTATAGTGAAGCTTTCTTT.

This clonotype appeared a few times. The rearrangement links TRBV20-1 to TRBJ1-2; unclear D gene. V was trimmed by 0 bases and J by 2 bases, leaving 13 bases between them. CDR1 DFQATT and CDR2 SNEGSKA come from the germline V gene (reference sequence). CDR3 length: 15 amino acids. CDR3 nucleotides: TGCAGTGCTAGAGATTTAACGGTGCGGAACTATGGCTACACCTTC. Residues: CSARDLTVRNYGYTF.

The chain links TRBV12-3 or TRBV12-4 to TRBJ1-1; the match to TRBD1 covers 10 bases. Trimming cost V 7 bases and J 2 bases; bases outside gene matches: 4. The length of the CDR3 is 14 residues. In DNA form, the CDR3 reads TGTGCCAGCATAAGGACAGGGGGAAACACTGAAGCTTTCTTT. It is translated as CASIRTGGNTEAFF.

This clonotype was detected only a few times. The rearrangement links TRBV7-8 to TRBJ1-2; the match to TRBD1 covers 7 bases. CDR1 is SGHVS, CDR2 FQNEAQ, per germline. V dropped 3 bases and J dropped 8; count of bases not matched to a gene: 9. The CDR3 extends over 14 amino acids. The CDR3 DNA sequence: TGTGCCAGCAGCTTGGGTCAGGGGGTTTGGGGCTACACCTTC. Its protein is CASSLGQGVWGYTF.

The CDR3 DNA reads TGTGCCAGCAGTGAGGGGCAGGGGGCCTACAATGAGCAGTTCTTC. The encoded protein is CASSEGQGAYNEQFF. The chain has TRBV6-4 and TRBJ2-1; TRBD1 agrees at 7 bases. V trimming: 3 bases; J trimming: 2 bases; junction bases outside the gene matches: 4. CDR3 size: 15 residues. CDR1 is MRHNA, CDR2 SNTAGT, per germline.

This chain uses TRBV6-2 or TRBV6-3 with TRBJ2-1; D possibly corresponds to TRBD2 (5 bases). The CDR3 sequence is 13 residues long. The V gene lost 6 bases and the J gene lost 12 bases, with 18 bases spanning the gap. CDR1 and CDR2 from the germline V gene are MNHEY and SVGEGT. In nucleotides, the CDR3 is TGTGCCAGCAGCCTAGGGCGACTATCTGTGCAGTTCTTC. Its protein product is CASSLGRLSVQFF.

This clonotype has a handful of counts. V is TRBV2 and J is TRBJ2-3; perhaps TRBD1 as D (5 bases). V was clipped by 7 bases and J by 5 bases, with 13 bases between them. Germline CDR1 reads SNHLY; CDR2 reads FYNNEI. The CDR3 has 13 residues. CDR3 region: CASTPEGEDTQYF. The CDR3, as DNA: TGTGCCAGCACCCCCGAAGGGGAAGATACGCAGTATTTT.

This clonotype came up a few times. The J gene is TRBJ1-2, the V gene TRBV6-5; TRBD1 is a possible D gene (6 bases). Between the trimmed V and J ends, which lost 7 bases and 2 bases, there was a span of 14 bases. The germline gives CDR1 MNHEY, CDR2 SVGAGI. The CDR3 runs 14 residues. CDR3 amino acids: CASTQGRANYGYTF. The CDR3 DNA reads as TGTGCCAGCACCCAGGGGAGGGCCAACTATGGCTACACCTTC.